This passage covers 26 T cell receptor beta chains from one sample sequenced in a study of T cells in Graves' hyperthyroidism and ophthalmopathy. What was amplified from RNA transcripts were TCR beta CDR3 regions. The HTBI primer set was used in a first-round RT-PCR of the TCR CDR3. TCRdb called the multiplex PCR reads again in MiXCR, with one record for every CDR3 protein. The table lists hundreds of thousands of distinct CDR3 sequences, 38% of them singletons. Sequenced material: blood. Receptors originate from a young man with Graves' hyperthyroidism.

The rearrangement links TRBV20-1 to TRBJ2-7; 9 bases match TRBD2. V gave up 0 bases and J gave up 5 bases; unmatched junction bases: 2. CDR3 length: 13 residues. Germline loops: CDR1 DFQATT, CDR2 SNEGSKA (reference sequence). The DNA of the CDR3 is TGCAGTGCTAGAGATAGCGGGAGCCACGAGCAGTACTTC. Its protein product is CSARDSGSHEQYF.

This clonotype was picked up many times. The chain has TRBV29-1 and TRBJ1-1; D remains ambiguous. Germline lookup yields CDR1 SQVTM and CDR2 ANQGSEA. The CDR3 is 13 residues long. Trimming left V 5 bases short and J 0 bases short, with 10 bases between. The CDR3 DNA sequence: TGCAGCGTTCGGGTACAGCTGAACACTGAAGCTTTCTTT. Translated: CSVRVQLNTEAFF.

This clonotype has a handful of counts. V usage is TRBV29-1 and J usage is TRBJ2-3, with 8 bases identical to TRBD1. This CDR3 contains 14 residues. CDR1 and CDR2 from the germline V gene are SQVTM and ANQGSEA. J gave up 4 bases and V 2 bases, and 5 bases lay outside the gene matches. As DNA, the CDR3 is TGCAGCGTTGAATGGCAGGGGGCGGCAGATACGCAGTATTTT. Encoded protein: CSVEWQGAADTQYF.

The chain carries TRBV28 and TRBJ2-7; tentatively, D is TRBD1 or TRBD2 (5 bases each). Germline V CDR1 and CDR2: MDHEN, SYDVKM. The CDR3 loop spans 14 amino acids. V gave up 3 bases and J gave up 2 bases, with 11 bases separating them. The CDR3 bases are TGTGCCAGCAGTTTCGAGGGGAATCCCTACGAGCAGTACTTC. Its protein product is CASSFEGNPYEQYF.

The CDR3 loop reads CASIPGRDTEAFF. DNA of the CDR3: TGTGCCAGCATCCCCGGTAGGGACACTGAAGCTTTCTTT. V gene TRBV7-2 combines with J gene TRBJ1-1, with D uncertain. The germline V gene has CDR1 SGHTA and CDR2 FQGNSA. V lost 7 bases and J lost 3, with 12 bases in between. This CDR3 has 13 amino acids.

This clonotype was detected a few times. The V and J genes are TRBV6-5 and TRBJ1-1; no clear D. The V end lost 2 bases, the J end lost 8 bases, and 12 bases lay between the germline ends. This CDR3 spans 13 amino acids. Germline V gene sequence: CDR1 MNHEY, CDR2 SVGAGI. The CDR3 loop reads CASSYGKRREAFF. The CDR3 DNA follows: TGTGCCAGCAGTTACGGAAAAAGGAGGGAAGCTTTCTTT.

As concerns this clonotype: Being one base from a much bigger clone, this may be a read error. The chain recombines TRBV7-2 with TRBJ1-6; TRBD1 is a possible D gene (5 bases). The germline V gene encodes CDR1 SGHTA and CDR2 FQGNSA. V was trimmed by 1 base and J by 8 bases, leaving 12 bases between them. The CDR3 is 15 residues long. CDR3 residues: CASSLGGPAHSPLHF. CDR3 nucleotide sequence: TGTGCCAGCAGCTTAGGGGGACCGGCGCATTCACCCCTCCACTTT.

For the CDR3, the DNA is TGTGCCAGCAGCTTGCAACGGAATAATTCACCCCTCCACTTT. Translating gives CASSLQRNNSPLHF. The gene calls are TRBV5-8 and TRBJ1-6; D is undetermined. The germline CDR1 and CDR2 sequences are SGHTS and YDEGEE. The V and J ends lost 1 base and 5 bases respectively, with 7 bases between them. The CDR3 runs 14 residues.

This clonotype was seen only a few times. The chain recombines TRBV9 with TRBJ2-7; 7 bases line up with TRBD1. Germline loops: CDR1 SGDLS, CDR2 YYNGEE. The CDR3 has 14 residues. J lost 5 bases, V lost 2 bases, and 7 bases had no gene match. CDR3 nucleotides: TGTGCCAGCAGCGTCCGACAGGGTGGCGACGAGCAGTACTTC. Amino acids: CASSVRQGGDEQYF.

This clonotype was seen ten or more times. V and J are TRBV7-8 and TRBJ2-6; D is possibly TRBD1 or TRBD2 (5 bases each). V gave up 1 base and J gave up 0 bases, with 10 bases separating them. Germline CDR1 is SGHVS and CDR2 is FQNEAQ. CDR3 length: 17 residues. CDR3 sequence reads: CASSLGPGTSGANVLTF. In DNA, the CDR3 is TGTGCCAGCAGCTTAGGACCAGGGACCTCTGGGGCCAACGTCCTGACTTTC.

This clonotype was observed many times. This chain links TRBV29-1 with TRBJ2-5, with no clear D. V was trimmed by 5 bases and J by 5 bases, leaving 12 bases between them. The CDR3 runs to 12 residues. Germline CDR1 reads SQVTM; CDR2 reads ANQGSEA. CDR3 coding DNA: TGCAGCGTTAGTCTTCTGGGGGAGACCCAGTACTTC. Protein product: CSVSLLGETQYF.

The V and J genes are TRBV25-1 and TRBJ1-1; a possible D gene is TRBD1 (6 bases). In germline, CDR1 is MGHDK, CDR2 SYGVNS. V was trimmed by 1 base and J by 11 bases, leaving 17 bases between them. The CDR3 totals 14 residues. CDR3 nucleotides: TGTGCCAGCAGTGAATGGGGGGGGGGCAGGAAGGCTTTCTTT. Its translation is CASSEWGGGRKAFF.

As regards this clonotype: Because the CDR3 is missing its conserved closing phenylalanine or tryptophan, this is likely a read error. The limits of the CDR3 on the DNA are not certain, so only TCRdb's listed CDR3 is given. V is TRBV20-1 and J is TRBJ1-3. Germline CDR1 reads DFQATT; CDR2 reads SNEGSKA (reference sequence). The CDR3 length equals 8 residues, ends included. CDR3: CSALAGGR.

V and J are TRBV20-1 and TRBJ1-2; D call uncertain. Germline loops: CDR1 DFQATT, CDR2 SNEGSKA (reference sequence). V lost 0 bases to trimming and J lost 8 bases, with 4 bases between them. The CDR3 runs to 10 residues. CDR3 region: CSARDVGYTF. The CDR3 region has the DNA TGCAGTGCTAGAGATGTGGGCTACACCTTC.

This clonotype has at least ten counts. V usage is TRBV29-1 and J usage is TRBJ1-6; D is possibly TRBD1 (5 bases). Germline V CDR1 and CDR2: SQVTM, ANQGSEA. The CDR3 has 13 amino acids. Trimming removed 4 bases from V and 8 bases from J, with 12 bases in between. The CDR3 protein is CSVGDGADSPLHF. The CDR3, as DNA: TGCAGCGTTGGGGACGGGGCCGATTCACCCCTCCACTTT.

This chain connects TRBV6-5 to TRBJ2-7; no clear D gene. There are 15 residues in the CDR3. Trimming removed 0 bases from V and 5 bases from J, with 14 bases in between. In germline, CDR1 is MNHEY, CDR2 SVGAGI. The chain's CDR3 is CASSYSAEYSNEQYF. The CDR3 coding sequence is TGTGCCAGCAGTTACTCGGCCGAGTACAGCAACGAGCAGTACTTC.

This clonotype was observed many times. The chain has TRBV15 and TRBJ1-5, with D perhaps TRBD1 (6 bases). Trimming took 4 bases from V and 1 from J, leaving 11 bases between them. Germline CDR1 reads LNHNV; CDR2 reads YYDKDF (reference sequence). This CDR3 spans 15 amino acids. Written as DNA, the CDR3 is TGTGCCACCAGCACCACAGGGAGGAGCAATCAGCCCCAGCATTTT. This gives the protein CATSTTGRSNQPQHF.

This clonotype was picked up many times. This CDR3 is CSARDPINLMEYF. Here the CDR3 DNA reads TGCAGTGCTAGAGATCCGATCAACCTGATGGAGTACTTC. This chain connects TRBV20-1 to TRBJ2-7; the D is unclear. Deletions cut 0 bases from V and 11 bases from J, with 17 bases between. Germline lookup yields CDR1 DFQATT and CDR2 SNEGSKA (reference sequence). The CDR3 loop spans 13 amino acids.

This clonotype was seen many times. This chain joins TRBV25-1 and TRBJ1-3; the D is unclear. The length of the CDR3 is 13 residues. Germline CDR1 is MGHDK and CDR2 is SYGVNS. V was cut by 4 bases and J by 2 bases, with 6 bases left in between. The CDR3 bases are TGTGCCAGCAGTGTACAGACTGGAAACACCATATATTTT. This sequence encodes CASSVQTGNTIYF. Full variable domain (outside the CDR3, taken from reference TRBV25-1 and TRBJ1-3): EADIYQTPRYLVIGTGKKITLECSQTMGHDKMYWYQQDPGMELHLIHYSYGVNSTEKGDLSSESTVSRIRTEHFPLTLESARPSHTSQYLCASSVQTGNTIYFGEGSWLTVV.

The chain carries TRBV6-6 and TRBJ1-5; 10 bases are shared with TRBD1. V lost 6 bases to trimming and J lost 9 bases; unmatched junction nucleotides: 17. CDR1 and CDR2 from the germline V gene are MNHNY and SVGAGI (reference sequence). The CDR3 consists of 17 residues. CDR3 loop: CASRQNPGTGEVRPQHF. The CDR3 DNA follows: TGTGCCAGCAGACAGAACCCTGGGACAGGGGAGGTGCGGCCCCAGCATTTT.

This chain uses TRBV10-3 with TRBJ1-1; 9 nucleotides align to TRBD1. V was pared by 9 bases and J by 14 bases, with 13 bases of the junction left unmatched. Per germline, CDR1 ENHRY and CDR2 SYGVKD. The CDR3 contains 12 residues. In DNA form, the CDR3 reads TGTGCCATAGGACAGGGGTTCGGTGAGCAGTTCTTT. It codes for CAIGQGFGEQFF.

This clonotype was detected a few times. This chain uses TRBV7-2 with TRBJ2-5; 11 bases are a match to TRBD1. Germline loops: CDR1 SGHTA, CDR2 FQGNSA. V trimming: 1 base; J trimming: 3 bases; junction bases outside the gene matches: 7. The length of the CDR3 is 17 residues. CDR3 region: CASSLEVWDRGKETQYF. As DNA, the CDR3 is TGTGCCAGCAGCTTAGAAGTCTGGGACAGGGGGAAAGAGACCCAGTACTTC. Full variable domain (rest looked up from reference TRBV7-2 and TRBJ2-5): GAGVSQSPSNKVTEKGKDVELRCDPISGHTALYWYRQSLGQGLEFLIYFQGNSAPDKSGLPSDRFSAERTGGSVSTLTIQRTQQEDSAVYLCASSLEVWDRGKETQYFGPGTRLLVL.

This chain uses TRBV5-1 with TRBJ2-7; 9 nucleotides line up with TRBD1. Germline values: CDR1 SGHRS, CDR2 YFSETQ. The ends lost 0 bases at V and 3 bases at J; junction bases unmatched: 4. CDR3 length equals 15 residues. In DNA, the CDR3 is TGCGCCAGCAGCTTGGGGACAGGGGAGATCTACGAGCAGTACTTC. Protein: CASSLGTGEIYEQYF.

Ten or more counts support this clonotype. This chain uses TRBV13 with TRBJ1-2; D is unclear. The germline V gene has CDR1 PRHDT and CDR2 FYEKMQ (reference sequence). V lost 5 bases, J lost 8 bases, and 15 bases lay in between. This CDR3 has 13 amino acids. The CDR3 loop reads CASSENRGGGYTF. The CDR3 region has the DNA TGTGCCAGCAGCGAGAACCGAGGCGGAGGCTACACCTTC.

A word on this clonotype: A read error may explain this, as a much larger clone is one base away. CDR3 coding DNA: TGCAGTGCTACCCGGACAGGTCAAGAGACCCAGTACTTC. Its protein product is CSATRTGQETQYF. V usage is TRBV20-1 and J usage is TRBJ2-5, with 7 bases that match TRBD1. V was pared by 4 bases and J by 2 bases, with 4 bases of the junction left unmatched. The CDR3 is made up of 13 amino acids. Germline V CDR1 and CDR2: DFQATT, SNEGSKA (reference sequence).

This clonotype has only a few counts. The chain uses TRBV5-5 and TRBJ1-3; a weak D match, TRBD1 (5 bases). The CDR3 consists of 15 residues. Trimming removed 0 bases at V and 3 bases at J, with 10 bases between. Germline V gene lookup returns CDR1 SGHKS and CDR2 YYEKEE (reference sequence). CDR3 DNA sequence: TGTGCCAGCAGCTTGGCTGGGGCTGGTGGAAACACCATATATTTT. Protein: CASSLAGAGGNTIYF. Full variable domain (outside the CDR3, taken from reference TRBV5-5 and TRBJ1-3): DAGVTQSPTHLIKTRGQQVTLRCSPISGHKSVSWYQQVLGQGPQFIFQYYEKEERGRGNFPDRFSARQFPNYSSELNVNALLLGDSALYLCASSLAGAGGNTIYFGEGSWLTVV.